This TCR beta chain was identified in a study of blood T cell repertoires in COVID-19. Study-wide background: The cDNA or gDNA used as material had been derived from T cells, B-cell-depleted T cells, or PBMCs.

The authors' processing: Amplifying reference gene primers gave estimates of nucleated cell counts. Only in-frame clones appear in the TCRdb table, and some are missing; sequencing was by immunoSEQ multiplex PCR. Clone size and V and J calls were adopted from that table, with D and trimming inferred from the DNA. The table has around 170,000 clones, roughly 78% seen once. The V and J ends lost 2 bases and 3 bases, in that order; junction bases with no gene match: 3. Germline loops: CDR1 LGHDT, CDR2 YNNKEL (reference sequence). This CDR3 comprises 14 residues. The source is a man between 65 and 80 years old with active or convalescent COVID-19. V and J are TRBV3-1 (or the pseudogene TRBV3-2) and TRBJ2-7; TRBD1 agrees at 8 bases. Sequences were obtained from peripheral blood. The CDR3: CASSQPDRVYEQYF. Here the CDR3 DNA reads TGTGCCAGCAGCCAACCGGACAGGGTCTACGAGCAGTACTTC.